The next 7 T cell receptor beta chains were all read from a single sample in a study of blood T cells in healthy people across ages. With a J-beta primer mix and a sample-barcoded 5' primer, a second PCR ran about 7 to 12 cycles. TCRdb fed the 5' RACE reads into MiXCR, producing one record per CDR3 protein. The repertoire has some 880,000 distinct CDR3 sequences, about 37% of them found once; the top ten carry 10% to 15%. Sequencing was performed on blood. All receptors derive from a man between 18 and 35 years old in good health.

This clonotype was seen more than once but under ten times. The CDR3 DNA is TGCGCCAGCAGCTTGGGAGCTGATGGGAACACTGAAGCTTTCTTT. It is translated as CASSLGADGNTEAFF. The chain links TRBV5-1 to TRBJ1-1; D unresolved. V lost 0 bases to trimming and J lost 1 base, with 10 bases between them. Germline V CDR1 and CDR2: SGHRS, YFSETQ. The CDR3 totals 15 residues.

The rearrangement links TRBV7-2 to TRBJ2-1; 7 bases match TRBD1. From germline, CDR1 is SGHTA and CDR2 FQGNSA. There are 14 residues in the CDR3. The V gene end was trimmed by 2 bases and the J gene end by 6 bases; junction bases not matched to a gene: 4. In DNA form, the CDR3 reads TGTGCCAGCAGCTTAAATGACAGGGCCAATGAGCAGTTCTTC. This sequence encodes CASSLNDRANEQFF. Supplemented by reference TRBV7-2 and TRBJ2-1, the full variable domain reads GAGVSQSPSNKVTEKGKDVELRCDPISGHTALYWYRQSLGQGLEFLIYFQGNSAPDKSGLPSDRFSAERTGGSVSTLTIQRTQQEDSAVYLCASSLNDRANEQFFGPGTRLTVL.

Remarks on this clonotype: Being one base from a much bigger clone, this may be a read error. This sequence joins TRBV29-1 and TRBJ2-5, with no clear D. Germline CDR1 is SQVTM and CDR2 is ANQGSEA. This CDR3 spans 14 amino acids. With 0 bases removed from V and 11 bases from J, the gap between germline ends came to 19 bases. The CDR3 is CSVEDLWRNNEQYF. CDR3 bases: TGCAGCGTTGAAGACCTCTGGCGAAACAATGAGCAGTACTTC.

V gene TRBV16 combines with J gene TRBJ1-1; D gene ambiguous. There are 17 residues in the CDR3. V lost 0 bases and J lost 1, with 15 bases in between. In germline, CDR1 is KGHSY, CDR2 FQNENV. The CDR3 DNA reads as TGTGCCAGCAGCCAATCGATAAGAGGAAGGTGGAACACTGAAGCTTTCTTT. Translated, it gives CASSQSIRGRWNTEAFF.

This clonotype was observed at least ten times. The rearrangement uses TRBV10-3 and TRBJ2-7, with D possibly matching TRBD1 (5 bases). The ends were cut back, 8 bases at V and 3 bases at J, with 14 bases in the middle. Germline CDR1 and CDR2: ENHRY and SYGVKD. The length of the CDR3 is 13 residues. The CDR3 DNA follows: TGTGCCATCGGCCAGGGAAACAACTACGAGCAGTACTTC. Amino acids: CAIGQGNNYEQYF.

This clonotype has a handful of counts. The gene calls are TRBV3-1 and TRBJ2-3; weak D call: TRBD2 (5 bases). Germline loops: CDR1 LGHDT, CDR2 YNNKEL (reference sequence). Trimming removed 0 bases from V and 6 bases from J, with 16 bases in between. The CDR3 spans 16 residues. The DNA of the CDR3 is TGTGCCAGCAGCCAAGATGGCGTCACTACGGGGGATACGCAGTATTTT. Its translation: CASSQDGVTTGDTQYF.

The table lists this clonotype with many counts. This rearrangement joins TRBV13 to TRBJ1-2; TRBD1 might be the D (5 bases). V lost 5 bases and J 1 base, leaving 11 bases between the germline ends. This CDR3 comprises 14 residues. The germline CDR1 and CDR2 sequences are PRHDT and FYEKMQ (reference sequence). The CDR3 sequence is CASSPARVNYGYTF. The CDR3 bases are TGTGCCAGCAGCCCCGCCAGGGTTAACTATGGCTACACCTTC.